This T cell receptor beta chain stems from a study of blood T cell repertoires in COVID-19. Study at large: Italy, Spain and the United States were the sources of the convalescent and acute COVID-19 samples. T cells, B-cell-depleted T cells, or PBMCs supplied cDNA or gDNA.

Trimming removed 3 bases from V and 4 bases from J, with 15 bases in between. The germline V gene encodes CDR1 MDHEN and CDR2 SYDVKM. CDR3 length: 15 amino acids. This clone was seen just once. Original handling: The assay estimated nucleated cells by amplifying reference gene primers. The data were produced by immunoSEQ multiplex PCR, yet TCRdb's version contains in-frame clones alone and is incomplete. The DNA was the basis for D and trimming; V, J and clone size are from that table. The sample carries about 220,000 clones, about 85% recorded once. The clonotype comes from a man over 45 who had recovered from COVID-19. Material for sequencing was peripheral blood. The chain carries TRBV28 and TRBJ2-5; weak D call: TRBD2 (5 bases). The CDR3 loop reads CASSFPGGGRETQYF. CDR3 bases: TGTGCCAGCAGTTTCCCAGGCGGAGGTAGAGAGACCCAGTACTTC.